A single sample gave rise to the 12 T cell receptor beta chains below, sequenced in a study of cytomegalovirus exposure and HLA in healthy donors. Profiling relied on immunoSEQ multiplex PCR, and the TCRdb table lists in-frame clones only, not all of them. Among fewer than 80,000 clones, roughly 95% were seen once, and the ten largest hold about 4.5%. Specimen: PBMCs. Source of these receptors: a woman aged 18-29 years in good health and CMV-seropositive.

The chain uses TRBV28 and TRBJ1-5; D possibly corresponds to TRBD1 (6 bases). Trimming cost V 7 bases and J 3 bases, with 16 bases left between them. From germline, CDR1 is MDHEN and CDR2 SYDVKM. The CDR3 has 15 amino acids. The CDR3 DNA follows: TGTGCCAGCAAAGGGGGGGCATACGACAATCAGCCCCAGCATTTT. Protein product: CASKGGAYDNQPQHF.

The J gene is TRBJ2-7, the V gene TRBV4-1; a weak D match, TRBD2 (6 bases). CDR3 length: 16 amino acids. The V gene's germline CDR1 is MGHRA and CDR2 YSYEKL. The V end was cut by 5 bases, the J end by 3 bases, with 20 bases between. The CDR3 protein is CASSKQTPSEDYEQYF. Written as DNA, the CDR3 is TGCGCCAGCAGCAAACAAACTCCTAGCGAAGACTACGAGCAGTACTTC.

The V call is TRBV27, the J call TRBJ1-5; 7 bases are a match to TRBD1. Germline V gives CDR1 MNHEY, CDR2 SMNVEV (reference sequence). The CDR3 extends over 13 amino acids. After removal of 7 bases from V and 3 bases from J, the junction contained 3 bases not matched to a gene. The CDR3 spells CASNGQVNQPQHF. The CDR3 coding sequence is TGTGCCAGCAACGGACAGGTCAATCAGCCCCAGCATTTT.

This sequence joins TRBV30 and TRBJ1-2; D gene uncertain. The CDR3 extends over 10 amino acids. Looked up from germline, CDR1 is GTSNPN and CDR2 is SVGIG (reference sequence). The ends were cut back, 5 bases at V and 8 bases at J, with 9 bases in the middle. CDR3 coding DNA: TGTGCCTGGGAGGCCTCCGGCTACACCTTC. Its protein is CAWEASGYTF.

V gene TRBV27 combines with J gene TRBJ2-1; 9 nucleotides agree with TRBD1. V trimming: 5 bases; J trimming: 7 bases; junction bases outside the gene matches: 12. Germline CDR1 and CDR2: MNHEY and SMNVEV (reference sequence). CDR3 length equals 16 residues. CDR3 region: CASSAPGTGMKNEQFF. The CDR3, as DNA: TGTGCCAGCAGTGCTCCCGGGACAGGGATGAAGAATGAGCAGTTCTTC.

The chain has TRBV28 and TRBJ1-5, with 9 nucleotides matching TRBD1. The CDR3 contains 16 residues. Germline assignment: CDR1 MDHEN and CDR2 SYDVKM. The trim removed 5 bases at V and 3 bases at J, leaving 8 bases unmatched. CDR3 sequence (DNA): TGTGCCAGCAGTCCCCCCGGACAGGGGTACAATCAGCCCCAGCATTTT. This sequence encodes CASSPPGQGYNQPQHF.

This chain uses TRBV29-1 with TRBJ2-1, with TRBD1 matching 10 bases. The trim removed 7 bases at V and 4 bases at J, leaving 4 bases unmatched. Germline values: CDR1 SQVTM, CDR2 ANQGSEA. This CDR3 is 13 amino acids long. CDR3 nucleotides: TGCAGCGGACGACAGGGGGCTTACAATGAGCAGTTCTTC. It specifies CSGRQGAYNEQFF.

The rearrangement joins TRBV11-3 to TRBJ1-1, with D possibly being TRBD1 (6 bases). The CDR3 has 16 amino acids. V was shortened by 5 bases and J by 2 bases, with 18 bases between the two germline ends. Germline-derived CDR1 and CDR2 are SGHNT and YENEEA. CDR3 in DNA: TGTGCCAGCAGCCATACCGGGACACCGAAAAACACTGAAGCTTTCTTT. This gives the protein CASSHTGTPKNTEAFF. Full variable domain (missing parts from reference TRBV11-3 and TRBJ1-1): EAGVVQSPRYKIIEKKQPVAFWCNPISGHNTLYWYLQNLGQGPELLIRYENEEAVDDSQLPKDRFSAERLKGVDSTLKIQPAELGDSAVYLCASSHTGTPKNTEAFFGQGTRLTVV.

The rearrangement links TRBV6-7 to TRBJ2-1; the D is unclear. TRBV6-7 is filed as an ORF, its function uncertain. This CDR3 is 15 amino acids long. V was clipped by 5 bases and J by 0 bases, with 11 bases between them. The CDR3 sequence: CASSPTSSSYNEQFF. The CDR3 DNA follows: TGTGCCAGCAGTCCCACCTCGAGCTCCTACAATGAGCAGTTCTTC.

This clone was seen just once. The V call is TRBV29-1, the J call TRBJ2-3; D possibly corresponds to TRBD1 (5 bases). Germline CDR1 is SQVTM and CDR2 is ANQGSEA. With 2 bases removed from V and 4 bases from J, the gap between germline ends came to 16 bases. This CDR3 is 15 amino acids long. CDR3 protein: CSVESNRLGADTQYF. Written as DNA, the CDR3 is TGCAGCGTTGAAAGTAACAGGCTTGGGGCAGATACGCAGTATTTT.

V is TRBV28 and J is TRBJ2-7; D is uncertain. This CDR3 comprises 17 residues. Looked up from germline, CDR1 is MDHEN and CDR2 is SYDVKM. Trimming took off 4 bases at V and 3 bases at J, with 22 bases between the two ends. The CDR3 coding sequence is TGTGCCAGCAGTTCCTTCTCATTCGAGTTTGGCGGCTACGAGCAGTACTTC. It specifies CASSSFSFEFGGYEQYF.

This clone was seen just once. The chain carries TRBV5-6 and TRBJ1-3; D is ambiguous. The germline V gene encodes CDR1 SGHDT and CDR2 YYEEEE. This CDR3 contains 15 residues. V was shortened by 4 bases and J by 0 bases, with 11 bases between the two germline ends. CDR3 protein: CASSAPGSSGNTIYF. DNA of the CDR3: TGTGCCAGCAGCGCTCCTGGGAGCTCTGGAAACACCATATATTTT.